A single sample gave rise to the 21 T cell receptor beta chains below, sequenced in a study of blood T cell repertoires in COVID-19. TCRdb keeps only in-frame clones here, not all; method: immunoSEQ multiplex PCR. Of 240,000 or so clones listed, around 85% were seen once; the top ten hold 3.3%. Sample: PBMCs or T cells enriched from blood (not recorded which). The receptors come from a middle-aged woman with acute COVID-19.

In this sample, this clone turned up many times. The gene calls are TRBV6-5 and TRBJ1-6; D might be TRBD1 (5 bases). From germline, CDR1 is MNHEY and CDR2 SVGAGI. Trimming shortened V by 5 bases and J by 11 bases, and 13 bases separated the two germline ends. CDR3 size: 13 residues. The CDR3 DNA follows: TGTGCCAGCAGTCTAGAAGGGGCAACACCCCTCCACTTT. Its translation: CASSLEGATPLHF.

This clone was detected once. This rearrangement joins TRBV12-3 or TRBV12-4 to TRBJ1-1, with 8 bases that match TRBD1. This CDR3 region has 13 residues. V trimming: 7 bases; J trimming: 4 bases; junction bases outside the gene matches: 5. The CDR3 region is CASTITGGTEAFF. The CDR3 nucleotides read TGTGCCAGCACCATTACAGGGGGCACTGAAGCTTTCTTT.

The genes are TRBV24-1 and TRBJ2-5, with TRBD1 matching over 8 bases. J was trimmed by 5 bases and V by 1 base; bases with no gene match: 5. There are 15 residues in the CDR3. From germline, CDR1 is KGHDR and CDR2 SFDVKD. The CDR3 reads CATSDLYRGKETQYF. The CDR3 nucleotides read TGTGCCACCAGTGATTTATACAGGGGGAAGGAGACCCAGTACTTC.

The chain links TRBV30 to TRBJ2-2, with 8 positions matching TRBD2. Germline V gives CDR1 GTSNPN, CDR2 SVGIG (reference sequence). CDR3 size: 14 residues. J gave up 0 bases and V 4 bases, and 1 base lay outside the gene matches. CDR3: CAWKLAANTGELFF. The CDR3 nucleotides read TGTGCCTGGAAACTAGCGGCGAACACCGGGGAGCTGTTTTTT.

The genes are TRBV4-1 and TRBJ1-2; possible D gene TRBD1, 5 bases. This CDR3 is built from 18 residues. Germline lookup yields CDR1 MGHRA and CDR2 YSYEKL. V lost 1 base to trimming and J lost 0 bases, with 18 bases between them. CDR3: CASSQAPHRGGANYGYTF. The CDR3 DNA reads TGCGCCAGCAGCCAAGCTCCGCACCGGGGGGGAGCTAACTATGGCTACACCTTC.

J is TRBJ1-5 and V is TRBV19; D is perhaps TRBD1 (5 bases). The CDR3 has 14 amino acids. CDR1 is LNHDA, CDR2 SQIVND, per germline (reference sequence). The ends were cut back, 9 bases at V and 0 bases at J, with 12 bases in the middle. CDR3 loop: CASDDSYSNQPQHF. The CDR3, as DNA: TGTGCCAGCGACGACAGCTATAGCAATCAGCCCCAGCATTTT.

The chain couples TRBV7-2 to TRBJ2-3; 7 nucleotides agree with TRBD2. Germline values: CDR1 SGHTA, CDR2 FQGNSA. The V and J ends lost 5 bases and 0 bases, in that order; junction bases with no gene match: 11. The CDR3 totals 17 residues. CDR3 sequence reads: CASSPFPLAASTDTQYF. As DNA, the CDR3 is TGTGCCAGCAGCCCCTTTCCCCTAGCGGCTAGCACAGATACGCAGTATTTT.

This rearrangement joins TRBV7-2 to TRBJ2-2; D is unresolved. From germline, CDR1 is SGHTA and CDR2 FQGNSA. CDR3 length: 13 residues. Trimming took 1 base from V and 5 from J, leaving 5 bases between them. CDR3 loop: CASSLGQTGELFF. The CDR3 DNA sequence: TGTGCCAGCAGCTTAGGGCAGACCGGGGAGCTGTTTTTT.

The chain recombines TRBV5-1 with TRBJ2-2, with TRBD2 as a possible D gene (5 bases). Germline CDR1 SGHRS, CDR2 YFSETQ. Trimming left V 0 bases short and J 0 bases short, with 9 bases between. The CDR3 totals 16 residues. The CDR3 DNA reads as TGCGCCAGCAGCTTGGGGGGAGTCGCGAACACCGGGGAGCTGTTTTTT. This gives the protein CASSLGGVANTGELFF.

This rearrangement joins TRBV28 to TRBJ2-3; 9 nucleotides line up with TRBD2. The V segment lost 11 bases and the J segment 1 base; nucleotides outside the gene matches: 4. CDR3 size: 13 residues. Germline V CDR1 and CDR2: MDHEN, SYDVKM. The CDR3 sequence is CAGREGRTDTQYF. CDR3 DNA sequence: TGTGCCGGGCGGGAGGGACGCACAGATACGCAGTATTTT.

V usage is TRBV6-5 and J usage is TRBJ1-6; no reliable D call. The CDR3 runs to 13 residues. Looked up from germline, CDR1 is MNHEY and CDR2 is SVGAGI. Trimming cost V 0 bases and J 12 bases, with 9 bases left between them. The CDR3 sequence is CASSYSRRGPLHF. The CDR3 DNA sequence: TGTGCCAGCAGTTACTCAAGGCGGGGACCCCTCCACTTT.

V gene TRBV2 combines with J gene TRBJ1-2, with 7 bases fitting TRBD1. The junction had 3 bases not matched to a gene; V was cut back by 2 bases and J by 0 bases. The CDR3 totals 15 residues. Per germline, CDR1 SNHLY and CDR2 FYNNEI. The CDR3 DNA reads TGTGCCAGCAGTGAACGGACAGGTCCTAACTATGGCTACACCTTC. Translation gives CASSERTGPNYGYTF. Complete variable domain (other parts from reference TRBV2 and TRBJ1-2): EPEVTQTPSHQVTQMGQEVILRCVPISNHLYFYWYRQILGQKVEFLVSFYNNEISEKSEIFDDQFSVERPDGSNFTLKIRSTKLEDSAMYFCASSERTGPNYGYTFGSGTRLTVV.

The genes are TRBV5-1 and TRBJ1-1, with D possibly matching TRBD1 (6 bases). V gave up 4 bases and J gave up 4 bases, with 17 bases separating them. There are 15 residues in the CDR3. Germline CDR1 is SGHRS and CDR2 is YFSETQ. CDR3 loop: CASSRIRDNSTEAFF. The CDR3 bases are TGCGCCAGCAGCAGAATCCGGGACAACTCCACTGAAGCTTTCTTT.

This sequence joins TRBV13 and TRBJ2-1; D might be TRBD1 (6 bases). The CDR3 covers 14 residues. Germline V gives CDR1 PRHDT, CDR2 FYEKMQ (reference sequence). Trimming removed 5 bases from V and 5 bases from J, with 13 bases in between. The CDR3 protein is CASSPQPGDNEQFF. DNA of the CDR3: TGTGCCAGCAGCCCACAGCCAGGGGACAATGAGCAGTTCTTC.

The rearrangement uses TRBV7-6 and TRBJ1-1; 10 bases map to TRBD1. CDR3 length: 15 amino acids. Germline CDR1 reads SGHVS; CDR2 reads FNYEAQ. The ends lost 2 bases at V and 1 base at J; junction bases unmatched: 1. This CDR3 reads CASSLRDRGNTEAFF. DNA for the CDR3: TGTGCCAGCAGCTTACGGGACAGGGGGAACACTGAAGCTTTCTTT.

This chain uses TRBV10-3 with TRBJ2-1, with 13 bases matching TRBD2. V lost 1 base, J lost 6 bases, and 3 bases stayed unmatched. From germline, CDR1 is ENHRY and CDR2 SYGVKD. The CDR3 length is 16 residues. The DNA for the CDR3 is TGTGCCATCAGTGAGTATAGGACTAGCGGGAGCAATGAGCAGTTCTTC. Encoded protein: CAISEYRTSGSNEQFF.

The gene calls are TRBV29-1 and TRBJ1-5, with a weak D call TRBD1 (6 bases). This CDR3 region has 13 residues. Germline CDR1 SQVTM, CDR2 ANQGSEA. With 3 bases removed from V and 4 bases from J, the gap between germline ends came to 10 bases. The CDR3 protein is CSVETGTNQPQHF. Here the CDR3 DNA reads TGCAGCGTTGAGACAGGAACGAATCAGCCCCAGCATTTT.

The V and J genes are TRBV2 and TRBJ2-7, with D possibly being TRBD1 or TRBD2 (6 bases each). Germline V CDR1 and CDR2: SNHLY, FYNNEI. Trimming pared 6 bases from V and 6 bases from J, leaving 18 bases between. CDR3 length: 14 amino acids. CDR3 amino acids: CASSEQGIGGEQYF. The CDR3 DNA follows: TGTGCCAGCAGCGAACAGGGCATCGGGGGCGAGCAGTACTTC.

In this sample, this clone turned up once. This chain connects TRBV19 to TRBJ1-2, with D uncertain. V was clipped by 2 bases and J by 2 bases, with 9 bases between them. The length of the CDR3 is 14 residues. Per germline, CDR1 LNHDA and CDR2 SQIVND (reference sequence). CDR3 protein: CASSIPGLNYGYTF. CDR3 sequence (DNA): TGTGCCAGTAGTATACCAGGACTGAACTATGGCTACACCTTC. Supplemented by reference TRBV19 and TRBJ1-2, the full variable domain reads DGGITQSPKYLFRKEGQNVTLSCEQNLNHDAMYWYRQDPGQGLRLIYYSQIVNDFQKGDIAEGYSVSREKKESFPLTVTSAQKNPTAFYLCASSIPGLNYGYTFGSGTRLTVV.

The CDR3 protein is CASIVGTASTDTQYF. The CDR3 nucleotides read TGTGCCAGCATCGTTGGGACAGCTAGCACAGATACGCAGTATTTT. The rearrangement links TRBV6-5 to TRBJ2-3; 7 bases line up with TRBD1. CDR1 MNHEY and CDR2 SVGAGI come from the germline V gene. The CDR3 has 15 amino acids. The junction had 7 bases not matched to a gene; V was cut back by 7 bases and J by 0 bases.

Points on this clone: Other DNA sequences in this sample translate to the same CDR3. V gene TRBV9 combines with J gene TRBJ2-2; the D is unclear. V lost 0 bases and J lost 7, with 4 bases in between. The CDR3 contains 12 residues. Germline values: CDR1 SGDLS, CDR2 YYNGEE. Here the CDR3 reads CASSVVGGELFF. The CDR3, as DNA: TGTGCCAGCAGCGTAGTCGGCGGGGAGCTGTTTTTT.